This TCR beta chain was sequenced for a study of regulatory T cells in long-lasting Graves disease. In the case of this clonotype: At one of its ends the junction is not consistent with the germline gene, which may arise from a read error.

With iRepertoire HTBI primers and Arm-PCR of CDR3 regions, TCR beta libraries were built. MiXCR, applied by TCRdb to the multiplex PCR reads, yields one record per CDR3 protein. The table lists some 350,000 distinct CDR3 sequences, roughly 15% of them singletons. As for time point: newly diagnosed GD, antithyroid drugs for less than 3 months. Scientists built the TCR library using RNA that was extracted from PBMCs. EDTA tubes received 7.5 to 9 milliliters of collected peripheral blood. This CDR3 has 13 amino acids. The germline V gene has CDR1 SGHRS and CDR2 YFSETQ. The sample was also linked to a second study, of T cells in Graves' hyperthyroidism and ophthalmopathy. From that study: Patients were excluded because of uncontrolled infection, other autoimmune disease, pregnancy or lactation. When the TCR CDR3 underwent first-round RT-PCR, the HTBI primer set was used.

This clonotype was sampled from a woman aged 18-35 years with Graves disease. The chain recombines TRBV5-1 with TRBJ1-6, with D maybe TRBD1 (6 bases). The sample consisted of peripheral blood mononuclear cells (PBMCs), taken at new diagnosis, from a patient treated with antithyroid drugs. CDR3 sequence: CASAQGQNSPPHF. CDR3 bases: TGCGCCAGCGCCCAGGGACAAAATTCACCCCCCCACTTT.